One T cell receptor beta chain is described in this entry. Its antigen is undetermined. This record comes from a study of T cell repertoires in cytomegalovirus infection. Turning to the study itself: CMV infection plus the matching HLA type was flagged by public TCR beta signatures.

Whole-study results and caveats: Accumulated public TCR beta family frequency recognized individuals carrying CMV together with the relevant HLA.

The CDR3 runs 11 residues. V lost 5 bases, J lost 5 bases, and 7 bases lay in between. CDR1 is DFQATT, CDR2 SNEGSKA, per germline (reference sequence). TCRdb processed the reads anew with MiXCR; each CDR3 protein has one entry. The sample lists around 900,000 distinct CDR3 sequences, about a third seen once, with 11% to 15% in the top ten. Specimen: cultured CD8+ T cells from PBMCs, collected from culture after CMV antigen stimulation. V usage is TRBV20-1 and J usage is TRBJ2-1; the D is unclear. The TCR originated in a human donor in good health (CMV status not recorded). Some clones in this sample may be carry-over from other donors' samples. The CDR3 DNA follows: TGCAGTGCTCCCCGGGACAATGAGCAGTTCTTC. Protein product: CSAPRDNEQFF.